This T cell receptor beta chain was identified during a study of blood T cell repertoires in COVID-19. Study-level information: Both acute and convalescent COVID-19 samples were obtained from the United States, Italy and Spain.

Sequencing was performed with immunoSEQ multiplex PCR; in TCRdb, only in-frame clones are kept and a portion is missing. Of approximately 400,000 clones detected, 80% to 90% appear once; the ten largest clones hold 1.3%. The sample was PBMCs or T cells enriched from blood (not recorded which). The clonotype originates from a young man who had recovered from COVID-19.

CDR3 region: CAISESRGGIYGYTF. In DNA form, the CDR3 reads TGTGCCATCAGTGAGTCAAGGGGAGGGATCTATGGCTACACCTTC. The chain carries TRBV10-3 and TRBJ1-2; a possible D gene is TRBD1 (5 bases). V lost 0 bases, J lost 4 bases, and 12 bases lay in between. The CDR3 has 15 amino acids. Germline assignment: CDR1 ENHRY and CDR2 SYGVKD.